These 27 T cell receptor beta chains came from one sample sequenced in a study of cytomegalovirus exposure and HLA in healthy donors. PCR employed 60 Vbeta and 13 Jbeta primers. Sequencing used immunoSEQ multiplex PCR; TCRdb keeps in-frame clones, though not all of them. Of approximately 170,000 clones listed, approximately 84% are singletons. Specimen: PBMCs. All receptors derive from a woman aged 40 to 50 in good health and CMV-seropositive.

This clone was detected only a few times. The V call is TRBV5-6, the J call TRBJ2-1, with D unclear. This CDR3 spans 12 amino acids. Looked up from germline, CDR1 is SGHDT and CDR2 is YYEEEE. V lost 0 bases, J lost 8 bases, and 6 bases lay in between. CDR3 bases: TGTGCCAGCAGCTTGGCTTCTGATGAGCAGTTCTTC. Its translation is CASSLASDEQFF.

The chain links TRBV5-1 to TRBJ2-2, with 9 bases that match TRBD1. This CDR3 is built from 16 residues. Germline lookup yields CDR1 SGHRS and CDR2 YFSETQ. Losses at the gene ends were 4 bases for V and 4 bases for J; bases not matched to a gene: 8. The CDR3 DNA reads as TGCGCCAGCAGCCCGGCGGACAGGGGCTTCACCGGGGAGCTGTTTTTT. This translates into CASSPADRGFTGELFF. The full variable domain, its missing parts supplied by reference TRBV5-1 and TRBJ2-2, is KAGVTQTPRYLIKTRGQQVTLSCSPISGHRSVSWYQQTPGQGLQFLFEYFSETQRNKGNFPGRFSGRQFSNSRSEMNVSTLELGDSALYLCASSPADRGFTGELFFGEGSRLTVL.

The chain carries TRBV7-2 and TRBJ2-1; TRBD2 matches 14 bases. The germline gives CDR1 SGHTA, CDR2 FQGNSA. The CDR3 is 15 amino acids. V shed 5 bases, J shed 15 bases, and the junction held 12 bases outside the gene matches. The CDR3 spells CASSPTSGGATPPFF. CDR3 DNA sequence: TGTGCCAGCAGCCCGACTAGCGGGGGGGCTACCCCCCCGTTCTTC.

The chain combines TRBV7-8 with TRBJ1-6; D call uncertain. The CDR3 totals 15 residues. The V gene lost 2 bases and the J gene lost 5 bases, with 10 bases spanning the gap. CDR1 SGHVS and CDR2 FQNEAQ come from the germline V gene. CDR3 sequence: CASSLRGVNNSPLHF. The CDR3 DNA reads TGTGCCAGCAGCTTACGCGGGGTCAATAATTCACCCCTCCACTTT.

This sequence joins TRBV5-1 and TRBJ2-7; TRBD2 agrees at 8 bases. There are 15 residues in the CDR3. The trim removed 0 bases at V and 2 bases at J, leaving 4 bases unmatched. Germline V gene sequence: CDR1 SGHRS, CDR2 YFSETQ. CDR3 protein: CASSLDPGGPYEQYF. The CDR3 bases are TGCGCCAGCAGCTTGGACCCGGGGGGGCCCTACGAGCAGTACTTC.

The genes are TRBV29-1 and TRBJ2-3; D is perhaps TRBD1 (5 bases). The V and J ends lost 7 bases and 7 bases respectively, with 12 bases between them. Per germline, CDR1 SQVTM and CDR2 ANQGSEA. The CDR3 runs to 11 residues. The CDR3 here is CSAQGLHTQYF. In nucleotides, the CDR3 is TGCAGCGCGCAGGGTCTGCATACGCAGTATTTT.

V and J are TRBV19 and TRBJ1-3; D unclear. This CDR3 is 14 amino acids long. The V gene lost 7 bases and the J gene lost 0 bases, with 10 bases spanning the gap. Per germline, CDR1 LNHDA and CDR2 SQIVND (reference sequence). DNA for the CDR3: TGTGCCAGTAAGGAACAGACCTCTGGAAACACCATATATTTT. The encoded protein is CASKEQTSGNTIYF.

This clone was seen more than once but under ten times. J is TRBJ1-1 and V is TRBV7-8; 7 bases fit TRBD1. Germline V lookup: CDR1 SGHVS, CDR2 FQNEAQ. Trimming removed 0 bases from V and 1 base from J; junction bases left unmatched: 5. The CDR3 is 16 amino acids. The CDR3 sequence: CASSLATGPWNTEAFF. CDR3 coding DNA: TGTGCCAGCAGCTTAGCGACAGGGCCCTGGAACACTGAAGCTTTCTTT.

V gene TRBV7-8 combines with J gene TRBJ1-1; 7 bases line up with TRBD1. This CDR3 is 14 amino acids long. After removal of 3 bases from V and 4 bases from J, the junction contained 5 bases not matched to a gene. Germline V lookup: CDR1 SGHVS, CDR2 FQNEAQ. The CDR3 DNA sequence: TGTGCCAGCAGCTTGGCGACAGGGCGCACTGAAGCTTTCTTT. This encodes CASSLATGRTEAFF. Looking up the rest from reference TRBV7-8 and TRBJ1-1 gives the full variable domain: GAGVSQSPRYKVAKRGQDVALRCDPISGHVSLFWYQQALGQGPEFLTYFQNEAQLDKSGLPSDRFFAERPEGSVSTLKIQRTQQEDSAVYLCASSLATGRTEAFFGQGTRLTVV.

The CDR3 nucleotides read TGTGCCAGCAGCTTAGTTGCGGGGAGGGAGATCCCCCTCCACTTT. Translated: CASSLVAGREIPLHF. The V call is TRBV7-2, the J call TRBJ1-6; no firm D call. The germline CDR1 and CDR2 sequences are SGHTA and FQGNSA. The CDR3 totals 15 residues. V was clipped by 1 base and J by 13 bases, with 17 bases between them.

This clone has just a few counts. The chain combines TRBV9 with TRBJ2-3, with 9 bases aligning to TRBD2. Germline trimming cut 3 bases from V and 1 base from J; bases unmatched to any gene: 6. Germline V CDR1 and CDR2: SGDLS, YYNGEE. This CDR3 region has 16 residues. In DNA form, the CDR3 reads TGTGCCAGCAGCGCAAATCTAGCGGGGCGCACAGATACGCAGTATTTT. It translates to CASSANLAGRTDTQYF.

The rearrangement joins TRBV6-1 to TRBJ1-1, with TRBD1 matching 7 bases. Germline loops: CDR1 MNHNS, CDR2 SASEGT. Trimming cost V 1 base and J 1 base; bases outside gene matches: 6. This CDR3 has 16 amino acids. The CDR3 spells CASSEDRGWTNTEAFF. CDR3 in DNA: TGTGCCAGCAGTGAAGACAGGGGTTGGACGAACACTGAAGCTTTCTTT.

V is TRBV7-2 and J is TRBJ1-2; 9 bases agree with TRBD1. The J segment lost 7 bases and the V segment lost 5 bases, leaving 8 bases of the junction unmatched. The CDR3 is 14 residues long. Germline V CDR1 and CDR2: SGHTA, FQGNSA. The CDR3 nucleotides read TGTGCCAGCAGCATTAAGACAGGGGGTCGTGGCTACACCTTC. Encoded protein: CASSIKTGGRGYTF. Looking up the rest from reference TRBV7-2 and TRBJ1-2 gives the full variable domain: GAGVSQSPSNKVTEKGKDVELRCDPISGHTALYWYRQSLGQGLEFLIYFQGNSAPDKSGLPSDRFSAERTGGSVSTLTIQRTQQEDSAVYLCASSIKTGGRGYTFGSGTRLTVV.

The CDR3 region is CASSIADRVGETQYF. The CDR3 DNA reads TGTGCCAGTAGTATTGCCGACAGGGTAGGAGAGACCCAGTACTTC. The chain recombines TRBV19 with TRBJ2-5, with 7 bases fitting TRBD1. The CDR3 contains 15 residues. CDR1 and CDR2 (germline): LNHDA, SQIVND (reference sequence). The V gene end was trimmed by 3 bases and the J gene end by 4 bases; junction bases not matched to a gene: 8.

This clone was counted only a few times. V and J are TRBV25-1 and TRBJ2-4; D is undetermined. V was trimmed by 3 bases and J by 5 bases, leaving 8 bases between them. This CDR3 has 13 amino acids. Germline CDR1 is MGHDK and CDR2 is SYGVNS. The chain's CDR3 is CASSDLVENIQYF. The CDR3 DNA reads TGTGCCAGCAGTGATCTAGTAGAAAACATTCAGTACTTC.

The V call is TRBV11-3, the J call TRBJ2-2, with 9 positions matching TRBD2. The CDR3 is 18 residues long. Germline CDR1 and CDR2: SGHNT and YENEEA. The junction had 14 bases not matched to a gene; V was cut back by 6 bases and J by 3 bases. CDR3 loop: CASSGVSAGGRDTGELFF. Here the CDR3 DNA reads TGTGCCAGCAGTGGGGTCAGCGCGGGGGGGCGTGACACCGGGGAGCTGTTTTTT.

This clone was recorded once. This chain's CDR3 is CASNSDRGHYGYTF. CDR3 DNA sequence: TGTGCCAGCAACTCCGACAGGGGGCACTATGGCTACACCTTC. The genes are TRBV5-6 and TRBJ1-2; 10 positions agree with TRBD1. Per germline, CDR1 SGHDT and CDR2 YYEEEE. The CDR3 runs 14 residues. The ends lost 6 bases at V and 3 bases at J; junction bases unmatched: 5.

V is TRBV7-8 and J is TRBJ1-2; unclear D gene. Trimming shortened V by 3 bases and J by 4 bases, and 9 bases separated the two germline ends. The CDR3 loop spans 13 amino acids. Germline V gives CDR1 SGHVS, CDR2 FQNEAQ. The CDR3 DNA sequence: TGTGCCAGCAGCTTTACGGTTTCCTATGGCTACACCTTC. It translates to CASSFTVSYGYTF.

The chain links TRBV11-3 to TRBJ2-1, with a weak D call TRBD2 (7 bases). Trimming removed 8 bases from V and 5 bases from J, with 16 bases in between. Germline V gene lookup returns CDR1 SGHNT and CDR2 YENEEA. The CDR3 totals 14 residues. CDR3 nucleotide sequence: TGTGCCAGCGCTACCCGGGGGGCCGACAATGAGCAGTTCTTC. Translation: CASATRGADNEQFF.

On this clone itself: One end of the junction fails to match germline, which may point to a read error. V is TRBV28 and J is TRBJ2-6; maybe TRBD1 (5 bases). Looked up from germline, CDR1 is MDHEN and CDR2 is SYDVKM. The CDR3 runs 17 residues. The CDR3 DNA sequence: TGTGCCAGCAGCCCTTCCCGGCCATACTCTGGGGCCAACGGCCTGACTTTC. It encodes CASSPSRPYSGANGLTF. The variable domain in full, with the rest retrieved from reference TRBV28 and TRBJ2-6, is DVKVTQSSRYLVKRTGEKVFLECVQDMDHENMFWYRQDPGLGLRLIYFSYDVKMKEKGDIPEGYSVSREKKERFSLILESASTNQTSMYLCASSPSRPYSGANGLTFGAGSRLTVL.

This clone was seen at least ten times. The rearrangement links TRBV7-8 to TRBJ2-2, with TRBD1 as a possible D gene (5 bases). This CDR3 has 15 amino acids. Germline values: CDR1 SGHVS, CDR2 FQNEAQ. V was clipped by 5 bases and J by 0 bases, with 10 bases between them. This CDR3 reads CASSRDRTNTGELFF. The CDR3 nucleotides are TGTGCCAGCAGCCGTGACAGAACGAACACCGGGGAGCTGTTTTTT.

The genes are TRBV29-1 and TRBJ1-1; D uncertain. This CDR3 is 14 amino acids long. V lost 3 bases and J lost 1, with 12 bases in between. Germline V gene data show CDR1 as SQVTM and CDR2 as ANQGSEA. The CDR3 protein is CSVDVGMANTEAFF. The CDR3 nucleotides read TGCAGCGTTGACGTCGGGATGGCGAACACTGAAGCTTTCTTT.

The CDR3 protein is CASRQDTDTQYF. The CDR3 bases are TGTGCCTCCCGACAGGACACAGATACGCAGTATTTT. V usage is TRBV25-1 and J usage is TRBJ2-3; a weak D match, TRBD1 (6 bases). Germline-derived CDR1 and CDR2 are MGHDK and SYGVNS. The CDR3 is 12 residues long. V lost 11 bases and J 2 bases, leaving 11 bases between the germline ends. Using reference TRBV25-1 and TRBJ2-3 for the parts outside the CDR3, the full variable domain is EADIYQTPRYLVIGTGKKITLECSQTMGHDKMYWYQQDPGMELHLIHYSYGVNSTEKGDLSSESTVSRIRTEHFPLTLESARPSHTSQYLCASRQDTDTQYFGPGTRLTVL.

V gene TRBV28 combines with J gene TRBJ1-1, with D perhaps matching TRBD1 (6 bases). CDR1 is MDHEN, CDR2 SYDVKM, per germline. This CDR3 contains 15 residues. V was shortened by 8 bases and J by 1 base, with 17 bases between the two germline ends. The CDR3 here is CASCSRGGWNTEAFF. CDR3 in DNA: TGTGCCAGCTGTTCGAGAGGGGGTTGGAACACTGAAGCTTTCTTT.

The chain recombines TRBV19 with TRBJ1-1, with 7 bases that match TRBD1. Germline assignment: CDR1 LNHDA and CDR2 SQIVND (reference sequence). The junction had 8 bases not matched to a gene; V was cut back by 6 bases and J by 1 base. The CDR3 runs to 15 residues. The CDR3 coding sequence is TGTGCCAGTAGCAACCCGGGACAGACGAACACTGAAGCTTTCTTT. It codes for CASSNPGQTNTEAFF.

The chain combines TRBV5-1 with TRBJ1-2, with TRBD1 identical over 7 bases. The germline CDR1 and CDR2 sequences are SGHRS and YFSETQ. Germline trimming cut 4 bases from V and 0 bases from J; bases unmatched to any gene: 9. This CDR3 contains 16 residues. CDR3 loop: CASSALRQGANYGYTF. The CDR3 DNA is TGCGCCAGCAGCGCATTAAGACAGGGAGCTAACTATGGCTACACCTTC.

The J gene is TRBJ1-2, the V gene TRBV2, with 8 bases lining up with TRBD1. The trim removed 6 bases at V and 2 bases at J, leaving 2 bases unmatched. The germline gives CDR1 SNHLY, CDR2 FYNNEI. The CDR3 runs to 13 residues. The CDR3 sequence is CASSRQGNYGYTF. In DNA, the CDR3 is TGTGCCAGCAGCCGACAGGGGAACTATGGCTACACCTTC.